This T cell receptor (beta chain) was identified during a study of T cell changes during pregnancy in multiple sclerosis (dated by TCRdb to the late 2010s). Background for the entire study: The study examined how the T cell repertoire changed over the course of pregnancy in women with multiple sclerosis.

This clone was detected once. No antigen is known for it. No base quality values were provided; no much bigger clone lies one nucleotide off. According to the germline V gene (reference sequence), CDR1 reads SGHNT and CDR2 reads YYREEE. The CDR3 measures 13 amino acids from cysteine to phenylalanine. Solely the CDR3 DNA is kept, with 39 bases framed from the first base. After removal of 2 bases from V and 5 bases from J, the junction retains 4 bases not matched to a gene. Library prep was done by the immunoSEQ multiplex PCR assay. TCRdb's version of the immuneACCESS table is confined to in-frame rearrangements and falls short of the full clone set. An unresolved V gene accounts for under half of the shortfall where checked; the remainder is of unknown origin. The sample profile shows 80,000 to 100,000 clones; approximately 90% of them were found once. The top ten constitute around 0.8% of the sample.

Sequencing used peripheral blood, obtained in the second trimester of pregnancy. This sequence originates from a female donor in good health, enrolled as a control in a pregnancy study. The sequence links TRBV5-4 to TRBJ2-7; 7 junctional bases match TRBD1. Here the CDR3 is given as CASSFGQVNEQYF. The DNA is TGTGCCAGCAGCTTTGGACAGGTAAACGAGCAGTACTTC.